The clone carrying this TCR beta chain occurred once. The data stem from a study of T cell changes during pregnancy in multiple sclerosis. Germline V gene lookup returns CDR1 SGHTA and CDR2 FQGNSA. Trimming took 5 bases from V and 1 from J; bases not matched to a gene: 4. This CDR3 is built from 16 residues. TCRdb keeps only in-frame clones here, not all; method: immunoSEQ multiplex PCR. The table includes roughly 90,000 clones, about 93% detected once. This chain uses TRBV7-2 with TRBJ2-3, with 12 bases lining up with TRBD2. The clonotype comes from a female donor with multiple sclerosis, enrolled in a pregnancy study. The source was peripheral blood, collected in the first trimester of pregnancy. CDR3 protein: CASSPRLAGGTDTQYF. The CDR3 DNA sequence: TGTGCCAGCAGCCCGAGACTAGCGGGGGGCACAGATACGCAGTATTTT.